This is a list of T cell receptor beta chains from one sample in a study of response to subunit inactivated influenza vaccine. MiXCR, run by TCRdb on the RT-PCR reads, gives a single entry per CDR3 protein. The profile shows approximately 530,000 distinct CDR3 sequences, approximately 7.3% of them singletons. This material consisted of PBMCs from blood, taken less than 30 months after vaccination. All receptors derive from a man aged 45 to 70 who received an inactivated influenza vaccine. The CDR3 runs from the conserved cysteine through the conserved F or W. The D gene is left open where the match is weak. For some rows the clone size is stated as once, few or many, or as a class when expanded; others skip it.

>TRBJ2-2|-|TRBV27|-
TGTGCCAGCAGTTTATCTGGGCTTCAGACCGGGGAGCTGTTTTTT
CASSLSGLQTGELFF
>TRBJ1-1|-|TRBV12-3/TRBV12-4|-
TGTGCCAGCAGTTCCCACCCCTACGGGGAGGGATTCGAAGCTTTCTTT
CASSSHPYGEGFEAFF
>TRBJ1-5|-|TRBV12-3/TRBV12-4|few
TGTGCCAGCAGTATTAGGTATAGCAATCAGCCCCAGCATTTT
CASSIRYSNQPQHF
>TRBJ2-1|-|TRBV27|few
TGTGCCAGCAGTTTAGTCGGGGGACAATTCAATGAGCAGTTCTTC
CASSLVGGQFNEQFF
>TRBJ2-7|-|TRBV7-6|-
TGTGCCAGCAGCCCGGGGTACGGGACGGGGCCCTACGAGCAGTACTTC
CASSPGYGTGPYEQYF
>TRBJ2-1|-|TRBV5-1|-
TGCGCCAGCAGGCTACTTGACAGAGACAATGAGCAGTTCTTC
CASRLLDRDNEQFF
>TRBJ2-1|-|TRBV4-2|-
TGTGCCAGCAGCCAAAACAAGGGGAATGAGCAGTTCTTC
CASSQNKGNEQFF
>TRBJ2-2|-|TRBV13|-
TGTGCCAGCAGCTTAAGGGGGGAGGCCAGTGAGGAGCTGTTTTTT
CASSLRGEASEELFF
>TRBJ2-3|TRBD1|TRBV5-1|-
TGCGCCAGCAAATCCTCGGCTGGCAGGGGGCGCTTCGCGGGCACAGATACGCAGTATTTT
CASKSSAGRGRFAGTDTQYF
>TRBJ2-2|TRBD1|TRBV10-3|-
TGTGCCATCAGGGGACAGGGGGCCGGCGGGGAGCTGTTTTTT
CAIRGQGAGGELFF
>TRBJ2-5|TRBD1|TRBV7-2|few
TGTGCCAGCAGCCATAGGACAGGGGGCCAAGAGACCCAGTACTTC
CASSHRTGGQETQYF
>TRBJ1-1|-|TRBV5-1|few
TGCGCCAGCAGCTTGGGCTTACTTCAAATGAACACTGAAGCTTTCTTT
CASSLGLLQMNTEAFF
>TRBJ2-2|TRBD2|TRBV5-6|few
TGTGCCAGCAGCTTGGTCGGGACTAGCGGTTACGGGGAGCTGTTTTTT
CASSLVGTSGYGELFF
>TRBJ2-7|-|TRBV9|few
TGTGCCAGCAGCGTGGGGTTGGATTCCTACGAGCAGTACTTC
CASSVGLDSYEQYF
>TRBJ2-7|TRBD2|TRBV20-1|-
TGCAGTGCTAAGGACTCTAGCGGGACCCACTACGAGCAGTACTTC
CSAKDSSGTHYEQYF
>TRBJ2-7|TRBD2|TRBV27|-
TGTGCCAGCAGTTTCACAGCGGGGGAGCAGTACTTC
CASSFTAGEQYF
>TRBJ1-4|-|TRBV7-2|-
TGTGCCAGCAGCTTAACCGGGACGGCGGGAGAAAAACTGTTTTTT
CASSLTGTAGEKLFF
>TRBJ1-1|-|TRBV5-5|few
TGTGCCAGCAGCTTGGGCCCCCTGGAGGAAGCTTTCTTT
CASSLGPLEEAFF
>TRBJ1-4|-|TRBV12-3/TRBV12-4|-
TGTGCCAGCAGTTTTGGTCCGGCCTCTAATGAAAAACTGTTTTTT
CASSFGPASNEKLFF
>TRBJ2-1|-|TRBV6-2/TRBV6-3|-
TGTGCCAGCAGACAGGGAACTATAGGTGAGCAGTTCTTC
CASRQGTIGEQFF
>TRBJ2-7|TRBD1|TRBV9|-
TGTGCCAGCAGCGAGGAGGACAGGGGCTACGAGCAGTACTTC
CASSEEDRGYEQYF
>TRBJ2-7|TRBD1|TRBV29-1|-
TGCAGCGTTGTAAACAGGGGGCCCGGCGAGCAGTACTTC
CSVVNRGPGEQYF
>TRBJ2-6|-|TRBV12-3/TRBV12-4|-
TGTGCCAGCAGTTCCCCGTTCGGGGCTGGGGCCAACGTCCTGACTTTC
CASSSPFGAGANVLTF
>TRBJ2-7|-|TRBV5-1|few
TGCGCCAGCAGCCCCGGGAGGCGGACAGGAGTCTCCTACGAGCAGTACTTC
CASSPGRRTGVSYEQYF
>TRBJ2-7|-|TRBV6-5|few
TGTGCCAGCAGTTACTTCAGGGAGGCCTACGAGCAGTACTTC
CASSYFREAYEQYF
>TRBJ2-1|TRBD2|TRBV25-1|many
TGTGCCAGCAGTGATCCAGCGGGGGGGACGGATGAGCAGTTCTTC
CASSDPAGGTDEQFF
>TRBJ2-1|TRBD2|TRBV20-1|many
TGCAGTGCTTACACTAGCGGGAGAGTTAATGAGCAGTTCTTC
CSAYTSGRVNEQFF
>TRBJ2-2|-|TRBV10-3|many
TGTGCCATCAGTGAGTCATCAACCTCGGGGGGCCCGAACACCGGGGAGCTGTTTTTT
CAISESSTSGGPNTGELFF
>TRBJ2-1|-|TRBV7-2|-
TGTGCCAGCAGCTTGGGACGAAACAATGAGCAGTTCTTC
CASSLGRNNEQFF
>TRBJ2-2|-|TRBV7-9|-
TGTGCCAGCAGCCACACGTTTGCCGGGGAGCTGTTTTTT
CASSHTFAGELFF
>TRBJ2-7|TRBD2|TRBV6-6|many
TGTGCCAGCACCGGGACTAGCGTGGAGCAGTACTTC
CASTGTSVEQYF
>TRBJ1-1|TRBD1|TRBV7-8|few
TGTGCCAGCAGCCCATGGACAGGAGGTCCGATGAACACTGAAGCTTTCTTT
CASSPWTGGPMNTEAFF
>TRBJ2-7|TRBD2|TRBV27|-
TGTGCCAGCAGTTTCCTGACTAGCGGGAGGCCCGAACCCTACGAGCAGTACTTC
CASSFLTSGRPEPYEQYF
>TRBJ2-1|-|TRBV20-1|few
TGCAGTGCTAGAGATCTCCGGGGGTCCCGGGATGAGCAGTTCTTC
CSARDLRGSRDEQFF
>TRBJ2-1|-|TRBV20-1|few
TGCAGTGCAGTACTCCAGCGTTCAGGATACAATGAGCAGTTCTTC
CSAVLQRSGYNEQFF
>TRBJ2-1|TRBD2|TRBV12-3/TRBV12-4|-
TGTGCCTGCAGTTTAGGGCCCCCAGCGGGACTAGCGCTAAACAATGAGCAGTCCTTC
CACSLGPPAGLALNNEQSF
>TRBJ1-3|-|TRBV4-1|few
TGCGCCAGCAGCCAAGATGGGGCAGGAAGGGGCAACACCATATATTTT
CASSQDGAGRGNTIYF
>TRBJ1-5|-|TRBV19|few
TGTGCCAGTATACAGGGACCCCTTAGCAATCAGCCCCAGCATTTT
CASIQGPLSNQPQHF
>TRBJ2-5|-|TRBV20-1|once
TGCAGTGCTAGCCGTAGCGGAAAAGAGACCCAGTACTTC
CSASRSGKETQYF
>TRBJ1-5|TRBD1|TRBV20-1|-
TGCAGTGCTAGAGCCGGGACAGGGTCACAGCCCCAGCATTTT
CSARAGTGSQPQHF
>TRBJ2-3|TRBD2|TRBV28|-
TGTGCCAGCAGTCCCTCCCCGGGACTAGCGGGCGTCAGCACAGATACGCAGTATTTT
CASSPSPGLAGVSTDTQYF
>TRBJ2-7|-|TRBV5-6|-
TGTGCCAGCTCGCTACAACAGGGATCCTACGAGCAGTACTTC
CASSLQQGSYEQYF